These 20 T cell receptor beta chains were sequenced from one sample in a study of blood T cell repertoires in COVID-19. Sequencing used immunoSEQ multiplex PCR; TCRdb keeps in-frame clones, though not all of them. The sample lists 500,000 or so clones; roughly 87% were seen once. Sequenced: PBMCs or T cells enriched from blood (not recorded which). The receptors come from a woman aged 18-29 years who had recovered from COVID-19.

The chain links TRBV18 to TRBJ2-7, with 7 bases lining up with TRBD1. The V segment lost 4 bases and the J segment 4 bases; nucleotides outside the gene matches: 1. This CDR3 is 12 amino acids long. Germline CDR1 and CDR2: KGHSH and LQKENI. CDR3 loop: CASSLQGYEQYF. DNA for the CDR3: TGTGCCAGCTCACTACAGGGGTACGAGCAGTACTTC.

This clone was observed a handful of times. This chain connects TRBV13 to TRBJ2-7; D not certain. CDR3 length: 11 residues. Germline V gene sequence: CDR1 PRHDT, CDR2 FYEKMQ (reference sequence). Between the trimmed V and J ends, which lost 4 bases and 4 bases, there was a span of 5 bases. CDR3 bases: TGTGCCAGCAGCTCAAATTACGAGCAGTACTTC. Translation: CASSSNYEQYF.

This clone was recorded only once. The chain employs TRBV5-6 and TRBJ2-7; maybe TRBD1 (5 bases). The length of the CDR3 is 14 residues. The V gene lost 4 bases and the J gene lost 0 bases, with 11 bases spanning the gap. CDR1 SGHDT and CDR2 YYEEEE come from the germline V gene. The CDR3 spells CASSPGWSSYEQYF. CDR3 nucleotides: TGTGCCAGCAGCCCAGGGTGGAGCTCCTACGAGCAGTACTTC. Together with reference TRBV5-6 and TRBJ2-7, the CDR3 gives the full variable domain: DAGVTQSPTHLIKTRGQQVTLRCSPKSGHDTVSWYQQALGQGPQFIFQYYEEEERQRGNFPDRFSGHQFPNYSSELNVNALLLGDSALYLCASSPGWSSYEQYFGPGTRLTVT.

The CDR3 loop is CASSQGNAYLGYTF. DNA for the CDR3: TGTGCCAGCAGCCAAGGTAATGCCTACCTTGGCTACACCTTC. The chain carries TRBV3-1 (or the pseudogene TRBV3-2) and TRBJ1-2; no firm D call. V was clipped by 1 base and J by 7 bases, with 13 bases between them. Germline assignment: CDR1 LGHDT and CDR2 YNNKEL (reference sequence). There are 14 residues in the CDR3.

Details on this clone: Other DNA sequences in this specimen translate into the identical CDR3. The chain uses TRBV7-9 and TRBJ2-5; D is ambiguous. This CDR3 contains 13 residues. CDR1 is SEHNR and CDR2 is FQNEAQ in the germline V gene (reference sequence). Trimming left V 6 bases short and J 1 base short, with 9 bases between. DNA for the CDR3: TGTGCCAGCAGTTCCGACACCCAAGAGACCCAGTACTTC. This codes for CASSSDTQETQYF.

The gene calls are TRBV5-6 and TRBJ2-3; 9 bases align to TRBD1. V lost 7 bases, J lost 4 bases, and 10 bases stayed unmatched. This CDR3 has 15 residues. Germline-derived CDR1 and CDR2 are SGHDT and YYEEEE. In DNA, the CDR3 is TGTGCCAGCCTTTTTATGACAGGGGGGGCAGATACGCAGTATTTT. This codes for CASLFMTGGADTQYF. Complete variable domain (other parts from reference TRBV5-6 and TRBJ2-3): DAGVTQSPTHLIKTRGQQVTLRCSPKSGHDTVSWYQQALGQGPQFIFQYYEEEERQRGNFPDRFSGHQFPNYSSELNVNALLLGDSALYLCASLFMTGGADTQYFGPGTRLTVL.

The chain joins TRBV30 to TRBJ1-1; TRBD1 matches at 7 bases. The CDR3 has 13 residues. V lost 0 bases and J lost 11; bases outside the gene matches: 9. Germline V gene lookup returns CDR1 GTSNPN and CDR2 SVGIG (reference sequence). CDR3 sequence reads: CAWSVKGQNRAFF. CDR3 DNA: TGTGCCTGGAGTGTAAAGGGACAGAATCGGGCTTTCTTT.

CDR3 loop: CASSRGQGPNYEQYF. For the CDR3, the DNA is TGCGCCAGCAGCCGGGGACAGGGCCCTAACTACGAGCAGTACTTC. The chain recombines TRBV4-1 with TRBJ2-7; 9 nucleotides align to TRBD1. V dropped 4 bases and J dropped 3; count of bases not matched to a gene: 7. The CDR3 contains 15 residues. In germline, CDR1 is MGHRA, CDR2 YSYEKL.

The chain couples TRBV30 to TRBJ1-4, with 7 bases aligning to TRBD1. CDR1 is GTSNPN, CDR2 SVGIG, per germline (reference sequence). V dropped 3 bases and J dropped 4; count of bases not matched to a gene: 2. There are 13 residues in the CDR3. CDR3 in amino acids: CAWRRQGNEKLFF. The CDR3 DNA reads TGTGCCTGGAGGAGACAGGGTAATGAAAAACTGTTTTTT.

The chain is built from TRBV28 and TRBJ1-2, with unresolved D. The CDR3 loop spans 16 amino acids. V gave up 4 bases and J gave up 4 bases, with 19 bases separating them. Germline V CDR1 and CDR2: MDHEN, SYDVKM. The CDR3 DNA sequence: TGTGCCAGCAGTTCCCCGGAAGCCACGAGCGGCTATGGCTACACCTTC. Its protein product is CASSSPEATSGYGYTF.

This chain uses TRBV10-2 with TRBJ1-1, with D perhaps matching TRBD1 (5 bases). This CDR3 spans 17 amino acids. Germline-derived CDR1 and CDR2 are WSHSY and SAAADI. Trimming removed 0 bases at V and 1 base at J, with 15 bases between. The CDR3 region is CASSESSRIQENTEAFF. CDR3 DNA: TGCGCCAGCAGTGAGTCGTCCCGCATACAGGAGAACACTGAAGCTTTCTTT.

The chain is built from TRBV7-8 and TRBJ2-1, with D perhaps TRBD1 (7 bases). The CDR3 loop spans 15 amino acids. Trimming took 2 bases from V and 8 from J, leaving 16 bases between them. CDR1 SGHVS and CDR2 FQNEAQ come from the germline V gene. The CDR3 nucleotides read TGTGCCAGCAGCTTATATGGGTCAGGGGGGTATGAGCAGTTCTTC. Amino acid sequence: CASSLYGSGGYEQFF.

The chain joins TRBV28 to TRBJ2-2; D is possibly TRBD2 (6 bases). V was shortened by 3 bases and J by 1 base, with 9 bases between the two germline ends. The CDR3 runs to 15 residues. Per the germline V gene, CDR1 is MDHEN and CDR2 is SYDVKM. The chain's CDR3 is CASSLTGENTGELFF. CDR3 nucleotides: TGTGCCAGCAGTTTGACGGGGGAGAACACCGGGGAGCTGTTTTTT.

V gene TRBV6-6 combines with J gene TRBJ1-1, with a possible D match to TRBD1 (6 bases). The CDR3 is 18 residues long. V was shortened by 5 bases and J by 3 bases, with 25 bases between the two germline ends. Germline CDR1 MNHNY, CDR2 SVGAGI (reference sequence). The chain's CDR3 is CASSPLWTAPAKYTEAFF. The CDR3 DNA follows: TGTGCCAGCAGTCCCCTCTGGACAGCACCAGCGAAATACACTGAAGCTTTCTTT.

The chain links TRBV7-9 to TRBJ1-2; D not resolved. The ends were cut back, 5 bases at V and 0 bases at J, with 16 bases in the middle. In germline, CDR1 is SEHNR, CDR2 FQNEAQ (reference sequence). This CDR3 is built from 16 residues. CDR3 loop: CASSRRGGLANYGYTF. The CDR3 DNA sequence: TGTGCCAGCAGCCGCCGGGGAGGGTTAGCTAACTATGGCTACACCTTC. Looking up the rest from reference TRBV7-9 and TRBJ1-2 gives the full variable domain: DTGVSQNPRHKITKRGQNVTFRCDPISEHNRLYWYRQTLGQGPEFLTYFQNEAQLEKSRLLSDRFSAERPKGSFSTLEIQRTEQGDSAMYLCASSRRGGLANYGYTFGSGTRLTVV.

The chain has TRBV19 and TRBJ1-1; possible D gene TRBD1, 5 bases. The V end was cut by 5 bases, the J end by 2 bases, with 18 bases between. This CDR3 region has 16 residues. Germline values: CDR1 LNHDA, CDR2 SQIVND (reference sequence). Here the CDR3 DNA reads TGTGCCAGTAGTTTTCGACAGTCAGAGAGTAACACTGAAGCTTTCTTT. Amino acids: CASSFRQSESNTEAFF.

The chain employs TRBV5-1 and TRBJ1-1; 7 nucleotides align to TRBD1. This CDR3 region has 13 residues. J lost 5 bases, V lost 4 bases, and 5 bases had no gene match. Germline values: CDR1 SGHRS, CDR2 YFSETQ. The CDR3 sequence: CASSPPGQTEAFF. The CDR3 nucleotides are TGCGCCAGCAGCCCCCCGGGACAGACTGAAGCTTTCTTT.

This sequence joins TRBV5-6 and TRBJ2-1; 10 nucleotides match TRBD1. The CDR3 is made up of 16 amino acids. V shed 4 bases and J 5 bases; nucleotides not matched to a gene: 9. Germline-derived CDR1 and CDR2 are SGHDT and YYEEEE. Here the CDR3 DNA reads TGTGCCAGCAGCCTCCGGGACAGGGGTCCCCACAATGAGCAGTTCTTC. It translates to CASSLRDRGPHNEQFF.

V gene TRBV5-4 combines with J gene TRBJ2-7, with 8 bases lining up with TRBD2. Germline V CDR1 and CDR2: SGHNT, YYREEE (reference sequence). Trimming took 4 bases from V and 6 from J; bases not matched to a gene: 6. The CDR3 consists of 13 residues. The CDR3 protein is CASSGGTSTEQYF. CDR3 in DNA: TGTGCCAGCAGCGGAGGGACTAGTACCGAGCAGTACTTC.

This chain joins TRBV9 and TRBJ2-3; tentatively, D is TRBD2 (6 bases). Trimming shortened V by 0 bases and J by 2 bases, and 13 bases separated the two germline ends. The CDR3 is 16 residues long. The germline gives CDR1 SGDLS, CDR2 YYNGEE. CDR3 amino acids: CASSVAGGDLTDTQYF. DNA for the CDR3: TGTGCCAGCAGCGTAGCTGGAGGGGACCTCACAGATACGCAGTATTTT.